This entry lists 17 T cell receptor beta chains sequenced from one sample in a study of T cells after posttransplantation cyclophosphamide. Profiled with immunoSEQ multiplex PCR; TCRdb holds only in-frame clones, not every one. The sample includes around 20,000 clones, less than 99% of them seen just once. Cells defined as naive were viable CD3+CD4+ or CD3+CD8+ and CCR7+CD45RA+CD45RO-CD95-CD27+CD28+. The source material was naive CD4+ T cells sorted from PBMCs. These receptors were obtained from a man aged 35-49 years in good health, CMV-negative, and a related stem cell transplant donor.

This sequence joins TRBV11-2 and TRBJ2-6, with D perhaps matching TRBD2 (5 bases). The CDR3 consists of 15 residues. Germline V gene lookup returns CDR1 SGHAT and CDR2 FQNNGV. Deletions cut 3 bases from V and 0 bases from J, with 6 bases between. As DNA, the CDR3 is TGTGCCAGCAGCTTTCGGGGCTCTGGGGCCAACGTCCTGACTTTC. This encodes CASSFRGSGANVLTF.

The gene calls are TRBV10-3 and TRBJ1-1, with 9 nucleotides matching TRBD1. CDR1 and CDR2 from the germline V gene are ENHRY and SYGVKD. The CDR3 runs 14 residues. Losses at the gene ends were 7 bases for V and 1 base for J; bases not matched to a gene: 4. The CDR3 protein is CAIMGTGSNTEAFF. DNA for the CDR3: TGTGCCATCATGGGGACAGGGTCGAACACTGAAGCTTTCTTT.

The V and J genes are TRBV19 and TRBJ1-5; 7 bases are shared with TRBD1. The CDR3 extends over 13 amino acids. CDR1 LNHDA and CDR2 SQIVND come from the germline V gene (reference sequence). Trimming took 5 bases from V and 7 from J; bases not matched to a gene: 5. This CDR3 reads CASSSQGEQPQHF. The CDR3 DNA follows: TGTGCCAGTAGTTCCCAGGGGGAACAGCCCCAGCATTTT.

V is TRBV28 and J is TRBJ2-7; TRBD1 agrees at 9 bases. The CDR3 spans 14 residues. V lost 5 bases and J lost 3; bases outside the gene matches: 5. Germline assignment: CDR1 MDHEN and CDR2 SYDVKM. Written as DNA, the CDR3 is TGTGCCAGCAGTCTACAGGGGGCGAGCTACGAGCAGTACTTC. Its translation: CASSLQGASYEQYF.

The rearrangement joins TRBV5-1 to TRBJ2-1, with 7 nucleotides matching TRBD2. This CDR3 region has 14 residues. Trimming took 0 bases from V and 7 from J; bases not matched to a gene: 4. Germline V gene lookup returns CDR1 SGHRS and CDR2 YFSETQ. CDR3 sequence reads: CASSLGRTRNEQFF. DNA of the CDR3: TGCGCCAGCAGCTTGGGTCGGACTAGAAATGAGCAGTTCTTC.

This sequence joins TRBV5-4 and TRBJ2-1; D gene ambiguous. V was trimmed by 4 bases and J by 10 bases, leaving 9 bases between them. This CDR3 is built from 11 residues. From germline, CDR1 is SGHNT and CDR2 YYREEE (reference sequence). CDR3 residues: CASSDFGEQFF. CDR3 DNA sequence: TGTGCCAGCAGCGACTTCGGGGAGCAGTTCTTC.

This clone is a singleton in its sample. The V gene is TRBV9, the J gene TRBJ2-7, with 7 bases lining up with TRBD2. The germline gives CDR1 SGDLS, CDR2 YYNGEE. CDR3 length: 15 amino acids. V was pared by 0 bases and J by 2 bases, with 5 bases of the junction left unmatched. For the CDR3, the DNA is TGTGCCAGCAGCGTAGGACTAGCTACAACCTACGAGCAGTACTTC. Its translation: CASSVGLATTYEQYF. Full variable domain (outside the CDR3, taken from reference TRBV9 and TRBJ2-7): DSGVTQTPKHLITATGQRVTLRCSPRSGDLSVYWYQQSLDQGLQFLIQYYNGEERAKGNILERFSAQQFPDLHSELNLSSLELGDSALYFCASSVGLATTYEQYFGPGTRLTVT.

The chain recombines TRBV5-6 with TRBJ2-5; possibly TRBD2 for D (5 bases). Germline CDR1 and CDR2: SGHDT and YYEEEE. CDR3 length: 14 amino acids. V gave up 4 bases and J gave up 5 bases, with 15 bases separating them. The CDR3 nucleotides read TGTGCCAGCAGCCCGGACGCAAGAGGGGAGACCCAGTACTTC. Encoded protein: CASSPDARGETQYF. Looking up the rest from reference TRBV5-6 and TRBJ2-5 gives the full variable domain: DAGVTQSPTHLIKTRGQQVTLRCSPKSGHDTVSWYQQALGQGPQFIFQYYEEEERQRGNFPDRFSGHQFPNYSSELNVNALLLGDSALYLCASSPDARGETQYFGPGTRLLVL.

V is TRBV10-2 and J is TRBJ2-3; 7 bases match TRBD2. CDR1 is WSHSY, CDR2 SAAADI, per germline. The CDR3 length is 17 residues. The V and J ends lost 3 bases and 0 bases, in that order; junction bases with no gene match: 9. CDR3 coding DNA: TGCGCCAGCAGTGAAATCCGGCTAGCGGTTAGCACAGATACGCAGTATTTT. Its protein is CASSEIRLAVSTDTQYF.

This chain links TRBV18 with TRBJ2-3, with 8 nucleotides matching TRBD1. Germline V gene data show CDR1 as KGHSH and CDR2 as LQKENI. J gave up 0 bases and V 4 bases, and 3 bases lay outside the gene matches. The CDR3 sequence is 15 residues long. CDR3 sequence: CASSLTGASTDTQYF. For the CDR3, the DNA is TGTGCCAGCTCACTGACAGGGGCTAGCACAGATACGCAGTATTTT.

The chain has TRBV5-1 and TRBJ1-2, with 9 bases aligning to TRBD1. This CDR3 has 15 amino acids. J was trimmed by 5 bases and V by 4 bases; bases with no gene match: 9. In germline, CDR1 is SGHRS, CDR2 YFSETQ. The CDR3 DNA reads TGCGCCAGCAGCCCCGGGACAGGGTCTGATTATGGCTACACCTTC. Translated: CASSPGTGSDYGYTF.

This rearrangement joins TRBV7-6 to TRBJ2-1; 7 bases map to TRBD2. The germline CDR1 and CDR2 sequences are SGHVS and FNYEAQ. The CDR3 contains 17 residues. J was trimmed by 9 bases and V by 5 bases; bases with no gene match: 19. The CDR3 DNA is TGTGCCAGCAGCCACACTAAGAGGCGGGAGTGGGGTAGTGAGCAGTTCTTC. Protein product: CASSHTKRREWGSEQFF.

This chain joins TRBV7-9 and TRBJ1-5; TRBD1 aligns across 9 bases. CDR1 is SEHNR, CDR2 FQNEAQ, per germline (reference sequence). V was clipped by 4 bases and J by 4 bases; unmatched bases: 2. The CDR3 extends over 14 amino acids. The DNA of the CDR3 is TGTGCCAGCAGCTCAGACAGGGGGAATCAGCCCCAGCATTTT. Translating it yields CASSSDRGNQPQHF. The full variable domain, with the rest looked up from reference TRBV7-9 and TRBJ1-5, is DTGVSQNPRHKITKRGQNVTFRCDPISEHNRLYWYRQTLGQGPEFLTYFQNEAQLEKSRLLSDRFSAERPKGSFSTLEIQRTEQGDSAMYLCASSSDRGNQPQHFGDGTRLSIL.

The chain couples TRBV6-6 to TRBJ2-7; 9 bases match TRBD1. Germline CDR1 MNHNY, CDR2 SVGAGI (reference sequence). J gave up 1 base and V 7 bases, and 11 bases lay outside the gene matches. The CDR3 contains 16 residues. The CDR3 here is CASTSTGGQGSYEQYF. The CDR3, as DNA: TGTGCCAGCACATCGACTGGGGGACAGGGATCCTACGAGCAGTACTTC.

The J gene is TRBJ2-1, the V gene TRBV6-1, with D tentatively TRBD1 (5 bases). The CDR3 extends over 14 amino acids. With 4 bases removed from V and 5 bases from J, the gap between germline ends came to 12 bases. Germline V lookup: CDR1 MNHNS, CDR2 SASEGT. CDR3 region: CASSAQGSHNEQFF. As DNA, the CDR3 is TGTGCCAGCAGTGCGCAGGGATCGCACAATGAGCAGTTCTTC.

V and J are TRBV6-5 and TRBJ2-5; D is possibly TRBD1 (6 bases). The end of the DNA fits TRBJ2-7 better, so the J call may be wrong. The CDR3 totals 13 residues. CDR1 and CDR2 (germline): MNHEY, SVGAGI. The CDR3 is CASSRDISYEQYF. The CDR3 coding sequence is TGTGCCAGCAGTCGGGACATCTCCTACGAGCAGTACTTC.

CDR3 nucleotide sequence: TGTGCCAGCAGTTTTATGGACAGAAGGTACGAGCAGTACTTC. Its protein is CASSFMDRRYEQYF. V and J are TRBV28 and TRBJ2-5; D may be TRBD1 (6 bases). The J call may be wrong; the DNA end is better matched by TRBJ2-7. The CDR3 consists of 14 residues. Germline lookup yields CDR1 MDHEN and CDR2 SYDVKM.